This T cell receptor beta chain originates from a study of shared clonotypes between healthy human individuals. Study background: Each donor's CD4 naive and CD4 memory cells filled three plates apiece, CD8 naive two, and CD8 memory one.

The V gene's germline CDR1 is MNHEY and CDR2 SMNVEV (reference sequence). The CDR3 covers 11 residues. V lost 0 bases to trimming and J lost 8 bases, with 5 bases between them. General observations from the study: Sorted-subset samples were not fully sequenced, rarefaction indicated.

Assay runs were performed at deep level. Investigators spread the genomic DNA of each subset evenly over several immunoSEQ plates. Only in-frame clones appear in the TCRdb table, and some are missing; sequencing was by immunoSEQ multiplex PCR. The sample holds 1,500,000 or so clones, approximately 96% seen once. Comments on this clone: Its cognate antigen is unknown.

The chain combines TRBV27 with TRBJ2-7; D call uncertain. The sequenced sample was naive CD4+ T cells sorted from blood. Subset indicated: CD45RA+ positively selected. The receptor was derived from a young man in good health. The CDR3 nucleotides are TGTGCCAGCAGTTTATCGGGGAAGCAGTACTTC. This sequence encodes CASSLSGKQYF.